The subject of this entry is one T cell receptor beta chain. Its target antigen remains unknown. The sample holds no much larger clone one base away, and base qualities are not on file. This specimen comes from a study of blood T cell repertoires in COVID-19 (dated by TCRdb to about 2020). For the wider study: The collaborator samples originated in the United States, Italy and Spain and spanned the acute and convalescent phases of COVID-19. A freely available public database, intended as a resource for researchers studying the immune response to SARS-CoV-2, is where the repertoires were released. The samples were drawn from two sources: the first 160 participants of the ongoing ImmuneRACE study, and some 1,300 subjects contributed by 6 global collaborators. The sample metadata nearly always contained a de-identified subject ID, COVID-19 status, age in years and sex. Deeply sampled blood TCRbeta repertoires from subjects exposed to, actively infected with, or recovered from COVID-19 were included in the dataset. Where available, HLA class I and class II types were obtained from metadata supplied by the sample provider rather than from assay-based typing. The material from the prospective study consisted of cDNA or gDNA derived from T cells, B-cell-depleted T cells, or PBMCs.

V drops 2 bases and J drops 1 base, leaving 11 bases in between. The CDR3 holds 16 amino acids from the cysteine to the phenylalanine. The read is trimmed to its CDR3 DNA, 48 bases read in frame from base 1. From a lookup of the germline V gene (reference sequence), CDR1 and CDR2 are LGHDT and YNNKEL. The immunoSEQ Assay, a bias-controlled multiplex PCR, was used to amplify TCRbeta CDR3 regions from genomic DNA. The original pipeline was this. Within the assay, amplification of reference gene primers was used to estimate how many nucleated cells each sample contained. Sequence reads were collapsed and filtered to measure the absolute abundance of every unique TCRbeta CDR3 rearrangement. For each sample, productive Simpson clonality was calculated as the square root of Simpson's diversity index across productive rearrangements. The table comes from immuneACCESS by way of TCRdb, which keeps in-frame sequences with V and J called. Part of the clones is missing from these tables; in studies checked, under half for an unresolved V gene and the rest for unknown reasons. That table gives V, J and clone size, and the DNA gave D and trimming. This sample has 210,000 or so clones in its table, and over 75% of those were observed once. Of the sample, about 4.8% is held by the ten largest clones.

Findings and caveats that apply to the study as a whole: The quantity of clinical and demographic metadata differed by source and by participant and was supplied without curation.

Whole blood was collected in K2EDTA tubes by collaborating institutions according to the institutions' own protocols. For TCRbeta analysis, collaborator samples were shipped as frozen whole blood, as isolated PBMCs, or as DNA extracted from either sample type. The specimen sequenced was peripheral blood. The clonotype was recovered from a woman aged 40 to 50 with acute or convalescent COVID-19. This receptor chain uses TRBV3-1 (or the pseudogene TRBV3-2) and TRBJ2-2; the D gene is perhaps TRBD1, on 6 matching bases. The nucleotide sequence is given as TGTGCCAGCAGCCAATACGCAGGGGAGAACACCGGGGAGCTGTTTTTT. It is translated as CASSQYAGENTGELFF.